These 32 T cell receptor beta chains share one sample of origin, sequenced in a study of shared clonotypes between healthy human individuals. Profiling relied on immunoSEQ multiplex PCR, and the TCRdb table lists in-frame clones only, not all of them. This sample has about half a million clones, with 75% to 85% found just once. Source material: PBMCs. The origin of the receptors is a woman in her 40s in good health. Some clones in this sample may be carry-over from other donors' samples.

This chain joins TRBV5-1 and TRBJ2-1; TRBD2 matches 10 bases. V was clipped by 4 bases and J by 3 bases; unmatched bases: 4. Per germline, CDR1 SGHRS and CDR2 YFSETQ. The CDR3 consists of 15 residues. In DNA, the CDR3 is TGCGCCAGCAGCCCTACTAGCGGGATCTACAATGAGCAGTTCTTC. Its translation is CASSPTSGIYNEQFF. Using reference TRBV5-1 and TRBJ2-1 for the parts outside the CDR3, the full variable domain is KAGVTQTPRYLIKTRGQQVTLSCSPISGHRSVSWYQQTPGQGLQFLFEYFSETQRNKGNFPGRFSGRQFSNSRSEMNVSTLELGDSALYLCASSPTSGIYNEQFFGPGTRLTVL.

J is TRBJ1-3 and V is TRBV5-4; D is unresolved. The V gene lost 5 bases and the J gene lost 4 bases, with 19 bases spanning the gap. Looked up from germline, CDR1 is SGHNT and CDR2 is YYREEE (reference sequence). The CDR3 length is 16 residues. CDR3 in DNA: TGTGCCAGCAGGAAAAGAGAATCGGAGGTAGGAAACACCATATATTTT. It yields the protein CASRKRESEVGNTIYF.

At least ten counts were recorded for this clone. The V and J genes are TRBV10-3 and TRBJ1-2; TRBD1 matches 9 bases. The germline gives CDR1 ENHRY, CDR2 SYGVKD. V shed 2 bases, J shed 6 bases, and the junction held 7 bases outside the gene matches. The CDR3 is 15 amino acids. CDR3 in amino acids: CAISERDRASDGYTF. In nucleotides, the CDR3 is TGTGCCATCAGTGAGCGGGACAGGGCATCAGATGGCTACACCTTC.

CDR3 residues: CAIRDRGNQPQHF. In nucleotides, the CDR3 is TGTGCCATCAGGGACAGGGGGAATCAGCCCCAGCATTTT. The chain carries TRBV10-3 and TRBJ1-5; the match to TRBD1 covers 10 bases. CDR1 ENHRY and CDR2 SYGVKD come from the germline V gene. The CDR3 is 13 residues long. With V trimmed by 6 bases and J by 4 bases, 0 bases remained unmatched.

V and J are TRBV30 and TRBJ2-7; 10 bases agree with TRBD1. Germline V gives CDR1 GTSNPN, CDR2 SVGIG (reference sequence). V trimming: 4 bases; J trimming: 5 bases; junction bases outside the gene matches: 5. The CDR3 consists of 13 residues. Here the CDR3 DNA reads TGTGCCTGGACCCCGGGACAGGGGAACGAGCAGTACTTC. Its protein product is CAWTPGQGNEQYF.

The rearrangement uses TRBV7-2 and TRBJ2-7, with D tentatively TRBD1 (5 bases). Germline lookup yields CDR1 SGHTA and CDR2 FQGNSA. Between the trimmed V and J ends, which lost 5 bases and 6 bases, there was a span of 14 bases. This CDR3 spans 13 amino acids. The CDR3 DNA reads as TGTGCCAGCAGCCAGGGCCGGGTAGGCGAGCAGTACTTC. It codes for CASSQGRVGEQYF.

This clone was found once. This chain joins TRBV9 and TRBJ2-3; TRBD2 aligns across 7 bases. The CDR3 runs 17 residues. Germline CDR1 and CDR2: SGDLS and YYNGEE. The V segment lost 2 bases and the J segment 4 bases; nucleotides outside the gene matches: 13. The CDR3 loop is CASSVGVGGSGADTQYF. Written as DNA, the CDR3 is TGTGCCAGCAGCGTGGGGGTCGGCGGGAGTGGGGCAGATACGCAGTATTTT.

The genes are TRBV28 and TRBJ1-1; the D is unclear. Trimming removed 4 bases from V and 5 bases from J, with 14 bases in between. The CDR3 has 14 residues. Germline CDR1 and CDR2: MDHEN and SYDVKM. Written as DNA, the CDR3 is TGTGCCAGCAGTTCAAAACCCGGCGGGACTGAAGCTTTCTTT. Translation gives CASSSKPGGTEAFF.

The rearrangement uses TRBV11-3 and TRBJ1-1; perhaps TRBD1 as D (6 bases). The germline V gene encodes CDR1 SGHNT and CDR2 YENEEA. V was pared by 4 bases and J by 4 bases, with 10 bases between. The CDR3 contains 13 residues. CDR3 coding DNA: TGTGCCAGCAGCTCACAGGGAGGCACTGAAGCTTTCTTT. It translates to CASSSQGGTEAFF.

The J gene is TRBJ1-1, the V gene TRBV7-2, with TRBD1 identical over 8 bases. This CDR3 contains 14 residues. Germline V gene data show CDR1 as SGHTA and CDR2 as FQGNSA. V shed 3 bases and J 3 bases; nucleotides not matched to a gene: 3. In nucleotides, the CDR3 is TGTGCCAGCAGCTTCAGGGGGCCCGACACTGAAGCTTTCTTT. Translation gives CASSFRGPDTEAFF.

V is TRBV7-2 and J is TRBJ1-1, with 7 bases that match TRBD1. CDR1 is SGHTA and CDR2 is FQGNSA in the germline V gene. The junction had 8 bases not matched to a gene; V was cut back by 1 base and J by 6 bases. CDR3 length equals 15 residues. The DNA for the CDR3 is TGTGCCAGCAGCTTAGTATACAGTCAGGGGGCTGAAGCTTTCTTT. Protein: CASSLVYSQGAEAFF.

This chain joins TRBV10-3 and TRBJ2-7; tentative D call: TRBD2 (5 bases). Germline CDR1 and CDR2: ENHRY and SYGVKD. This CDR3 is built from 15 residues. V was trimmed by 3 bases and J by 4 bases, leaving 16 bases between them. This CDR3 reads CAISDFGVTFYEQYF. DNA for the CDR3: TGTGCCATCAGTGATTTCGGGGTTACGTTTTACGAGCAGTACTTC.

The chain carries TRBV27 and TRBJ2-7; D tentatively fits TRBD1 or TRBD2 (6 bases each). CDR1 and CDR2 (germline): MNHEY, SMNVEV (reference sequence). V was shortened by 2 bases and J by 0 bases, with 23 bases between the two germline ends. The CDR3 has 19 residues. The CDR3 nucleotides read TGTGCCAGCAGTTTACGCGGGACAAACCTGTGGGGCCACTCCTACGAGCAGTACTTC. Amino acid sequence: CASSLRGTNLWGHSYEQYF.

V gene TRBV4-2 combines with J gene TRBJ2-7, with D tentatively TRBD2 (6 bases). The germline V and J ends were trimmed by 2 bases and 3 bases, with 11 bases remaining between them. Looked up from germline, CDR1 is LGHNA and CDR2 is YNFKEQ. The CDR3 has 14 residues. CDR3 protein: CASSQQSGLYEQYF. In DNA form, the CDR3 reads TGTGCCAGCAGCCAACAGAGCGGGCTCTACGAGCAGTACTTC.

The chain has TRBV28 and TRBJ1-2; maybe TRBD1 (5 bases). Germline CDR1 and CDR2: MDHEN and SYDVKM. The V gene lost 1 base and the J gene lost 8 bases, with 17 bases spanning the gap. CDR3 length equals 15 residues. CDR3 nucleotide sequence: TGTGCCAGCAGTTTATACGGGACGGCAGGGTTAGGCTACACCTTC. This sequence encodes CASSLYGTAGLGYTF.

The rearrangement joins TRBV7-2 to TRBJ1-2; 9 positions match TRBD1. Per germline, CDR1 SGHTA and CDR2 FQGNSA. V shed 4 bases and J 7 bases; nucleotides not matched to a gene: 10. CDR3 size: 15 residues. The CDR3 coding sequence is TGTGCCAGCAGCTCCAGTAGGGGACAGGGCGGTGGCTACACCTTC. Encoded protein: CASSSSRGQGGGYTF.

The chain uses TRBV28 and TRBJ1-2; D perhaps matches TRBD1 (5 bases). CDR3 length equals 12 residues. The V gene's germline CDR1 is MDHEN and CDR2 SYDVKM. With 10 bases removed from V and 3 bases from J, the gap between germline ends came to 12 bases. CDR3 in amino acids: CAIRGGDYGYTF. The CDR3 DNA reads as TGTGCCATCCGGGGGGGGGACTATGGCTACACCTTC.

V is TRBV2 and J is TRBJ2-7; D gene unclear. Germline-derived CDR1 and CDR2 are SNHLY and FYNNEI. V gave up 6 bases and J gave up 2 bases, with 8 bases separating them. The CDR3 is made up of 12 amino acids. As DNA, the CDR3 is TGTGCCAGCAGGCCGGATACCTACGAGCAGTACTTC. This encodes CASRPDTYEQYF.

As DNA, the CDR3 is TGTGCCAGCAGTCCTGGACAGGCCTGGCAGCCCCAGCATTTT. Translating gives CASSPGQAWQPQHF. The chain carries TRBV6-5 and TRBJ1-5, with 7 bases identical to TRBD1. This CDR3 comprises 14 residues. Germline V lookup: CDR1 MNHEY, CDR2 SVGAGI. V was clipped by 5 bases and J by 7 bases; unmatched bases: 8.

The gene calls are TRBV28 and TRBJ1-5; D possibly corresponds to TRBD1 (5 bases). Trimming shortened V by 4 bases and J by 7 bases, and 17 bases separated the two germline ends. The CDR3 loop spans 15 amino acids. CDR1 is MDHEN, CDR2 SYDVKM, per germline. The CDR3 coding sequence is TGTGCCAGCAGTTCAGCCCCCAGGGTCGGACAGCCCCAGCATTTT. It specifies CASSSAPRVGQPQHF.

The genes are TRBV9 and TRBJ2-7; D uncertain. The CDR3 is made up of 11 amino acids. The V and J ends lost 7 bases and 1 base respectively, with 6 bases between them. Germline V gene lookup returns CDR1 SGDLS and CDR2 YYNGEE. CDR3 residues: CASGMSYEQYF. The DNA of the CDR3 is TGTGCCAGCGGGATGTCCTACGAGCAGTACTTC.

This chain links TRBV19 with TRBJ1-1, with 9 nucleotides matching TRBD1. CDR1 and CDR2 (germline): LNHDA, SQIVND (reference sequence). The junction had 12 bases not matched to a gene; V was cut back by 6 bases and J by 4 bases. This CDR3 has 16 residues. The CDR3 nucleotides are TGTGCCAGTAGCCCTATTACGACAGGGGGTGTCACTGAAGCTTTCTTT. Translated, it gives CASSPITTGGVTEAFF.

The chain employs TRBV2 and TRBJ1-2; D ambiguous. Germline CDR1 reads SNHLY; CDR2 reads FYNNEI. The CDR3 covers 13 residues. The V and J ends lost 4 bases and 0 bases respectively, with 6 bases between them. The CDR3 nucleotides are TGTGCCAGCAGTGCAGGTCCTAACTATGGCTACACCTTC. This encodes CASSAGPNYGYTF. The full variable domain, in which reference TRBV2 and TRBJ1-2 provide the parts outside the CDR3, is EPEVTQTPSHQVTQMGQEVILRCVPISNHLYFYWYRQILGQKVEFLVSFYNNEISEKSEIFDDQFSVERPDGSNFTLKIRSTKLEDSAMYFCASSAGPNYGYTFGSGTRLTVV.

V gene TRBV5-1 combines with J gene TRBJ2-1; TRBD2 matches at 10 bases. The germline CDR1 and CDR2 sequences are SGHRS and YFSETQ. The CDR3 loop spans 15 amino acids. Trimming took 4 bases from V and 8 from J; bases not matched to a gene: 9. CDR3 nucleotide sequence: TGCGCCAGCAGCCCGGCTAGCGGGAGTTTCGATGAGCAGTTCTTC. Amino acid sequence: CASSPASGSFDEQFF. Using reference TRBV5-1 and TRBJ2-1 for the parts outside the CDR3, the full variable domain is KAGVTQTPRYLIKTRGQQVTLSCSPISGHRSVSWYQQTPGQGLQFLFEYFSETQRNKGNFPGRFSGRQFSNSRSEMNVSTLELGDSALYLCASSPASGSFDEQFFGPGTRLTVL.

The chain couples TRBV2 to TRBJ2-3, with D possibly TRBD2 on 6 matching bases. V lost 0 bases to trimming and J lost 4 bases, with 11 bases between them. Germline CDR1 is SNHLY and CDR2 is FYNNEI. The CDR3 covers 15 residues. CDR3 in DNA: TGTGCCAGCAGTGAAGCTCCTAGCGCCGCAGATACGCAGTATTTT. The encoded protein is CASSEAPSAADTQYF.

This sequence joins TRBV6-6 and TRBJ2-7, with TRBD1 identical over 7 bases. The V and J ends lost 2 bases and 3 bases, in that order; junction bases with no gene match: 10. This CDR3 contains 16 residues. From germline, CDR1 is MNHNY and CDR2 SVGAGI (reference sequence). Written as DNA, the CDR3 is TGTGCCAGCAGTTACAAACCGGACAGGCCCGGCTACGAGCAGTACTTC. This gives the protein CASSYKPDRPGYEQYF.

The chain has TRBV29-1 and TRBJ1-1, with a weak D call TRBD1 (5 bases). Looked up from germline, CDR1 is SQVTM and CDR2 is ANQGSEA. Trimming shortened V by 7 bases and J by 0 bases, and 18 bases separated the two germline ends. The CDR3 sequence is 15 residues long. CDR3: CSASPGWGMNTEAFF. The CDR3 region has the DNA TGCAGCGCCTCCCCTGGATGGGGGATGAACACTGAAGCTTTCTTT.

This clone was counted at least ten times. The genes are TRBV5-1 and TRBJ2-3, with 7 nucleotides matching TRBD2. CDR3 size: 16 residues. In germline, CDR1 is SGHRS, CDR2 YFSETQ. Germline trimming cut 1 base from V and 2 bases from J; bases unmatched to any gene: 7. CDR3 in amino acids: CASSLKLGTTTDTQYF. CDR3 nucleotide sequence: TGCGCCAGCAGCTTGAAACTCGGGACTACCACAGATACGCAGTATTTT.

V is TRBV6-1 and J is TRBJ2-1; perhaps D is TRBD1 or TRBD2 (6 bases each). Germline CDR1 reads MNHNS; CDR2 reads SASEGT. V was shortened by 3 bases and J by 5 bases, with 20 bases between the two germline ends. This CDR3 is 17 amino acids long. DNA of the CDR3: TGTGCCAGCAGTGACCCATTGGGGGGCCATCTAGACAATGAGCAGTTCTTC. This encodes CASSDPLGGHLDNEQFF.

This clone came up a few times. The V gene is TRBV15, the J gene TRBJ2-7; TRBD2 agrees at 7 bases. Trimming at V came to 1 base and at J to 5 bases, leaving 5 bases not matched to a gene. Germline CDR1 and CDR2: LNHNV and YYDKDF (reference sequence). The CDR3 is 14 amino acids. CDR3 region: CATSRGGGSHEQYF. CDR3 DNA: TGTGCCACCAGCAGAGGAGGCGGGAGCCACGAGCAGTACTTC. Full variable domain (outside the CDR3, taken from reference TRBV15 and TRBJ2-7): DAMVIQNPRYQVTQFGKPVTLSCSQTLNHNVMYWYQQKSSQAPKLLFHYYDKDFNNEADTPDNFQSRRPNTSFCFLDIRSPGLGDTAMYLCATSRGGGSHEQYFGPGTRLTVT.

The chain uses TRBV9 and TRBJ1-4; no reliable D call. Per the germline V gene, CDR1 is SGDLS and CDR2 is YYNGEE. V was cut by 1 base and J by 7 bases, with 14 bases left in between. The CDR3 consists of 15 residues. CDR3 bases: TGTGCCAGCAGCGTACTGGGTACTGTTAGTGAAAAACTGTTTTTT. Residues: CASSVLGTVSEKLFF.

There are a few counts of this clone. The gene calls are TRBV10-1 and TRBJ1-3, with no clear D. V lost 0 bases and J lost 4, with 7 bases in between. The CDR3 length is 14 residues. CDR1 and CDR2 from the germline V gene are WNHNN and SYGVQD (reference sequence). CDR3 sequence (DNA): TGCGCCAGCAGTGAGTCAGGGCTCGGAAACACCATATATTTT. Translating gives CASSESGLGNTIYF.